These 25 T cell receptor beta chains were sequenced from one sample in a study of response to subunit inactivated influenza vaccine. TCRdb re-derived calls from the RT-PCR reads in MiXCR, one entry per CDR3 protein. The data hold about 780,000 distinct CDR3 sequences, with roughly 18% observed a single time. The sample consisted of PBMCs from blood, taken roughly 5 days after vaccination. These receptors were taken from a man aged 50 or older who received an inactivated influenza vaccine.

V gene TRBV29-1 combines with J gene TRBJ2-3; no definite D call. Between the trimmed V and J ends, which lost 5 bases and 3 bases, there was a span of 6 bases. The CDR3 spans 11 residues. Germline CDR1 SQVTM, CDR2 ANQGSEA. The CDR3, as DNA: TGCAGCGTTCGTTTAACAGATACGCAGTATTTT. It yields the protein CSVRLTDTQYF.

This rearrangement joins TRBV5-5 to TRBJ2-7, with 10 bases identical to TRBD1. The germline gives CDR1 SGHKS, CDR2 YYEKEE (reference sequence). Trimming cost V 0 bases and J 3 bases; bases outside gene matches: 6. This CDR3 is 16 amino acids long. The CDR3 region is CASSLAVRTGGYEQYF. The CDR3 nucleotides read TGTGCCAGCAGCTTGGCCGTGAGGACAGGGGGCTACGAGCAGTACTTC.

V gene TRBV18 combines with J gene TRBJ1-5; no reliable D call. V gave up 2 bases and J gave up 1 base, with 12 bases separating them. The CDR3 contains 16 residues. Germline V lookup: CDR1 KGHSH, CDR2 LQKENI. CDR3 in amino acids: CASSPSVVDSNQPQHF. For the CDR3, the DNA is TGTGCCAGCTCACCAAGCGTCGTCGACAGCAATCAGCCCCAGCATTTT.

The sample holds a few counts of this clonotype. The rearrangement joins TRBV3-1 to TRBJ1-1, with 9 bases fitting TRBD1. Germline assignment: CDR1 LGHDT and CDR2 YNNKEL (reference sequence). Germline trimming cut 5 bases from V and 7 bases from J; bases unmatched to any gene: 2. The CDR3 sequence is 12 residues long. CDR3 nucleotides: TGTGCCAGCAGCAGGACAGGGGATGAAGCTTTCTTT. Protein: CASSRTGDEAFF.

V is TRBV12-3 or TRBV12-4 and J is TRBJ2-5, with 9 positions matching TRBD2. The CDR3 loop spans 14 amino acids. V dropped 10 bases and J dropped 3; count of bases not matched to a gene: 9. The CDR3 loop reads CATLGGGGEETQYF. CDR3 nucleotide sequence: TGTGCCACCCTCGGCGGCGGGGGGGAAGAGACCCAGTACTTC.

In its sample, this clonotype was seen many times. This rearrangement joins TRBV12-3 or TRBV12-4 to TRBJ2-7; D assignment may be TRBD1 or TRBD2 (5 bases each). This CDR3 has 13 residues. Trimming removed 6 bases at V and 5 bases at J, with 14 bases between. The CDR3 sequence is CASRPGAADEQYF. The CDR3, as DNA: TGTGCCAGCAGGCCCGGGGCGGCGGACGAGCAGTACTTC.

The gene calls are TRBV5-1 and TRBJ2-1, with 9 nucleotides matching TRBD1. Germline trimming cut 2 bases from V and 4 bases from J; bases unmatched to any gene: 7. This CDR3 region has 16 residues. Looked up from germline, CDR1 is SGHRS and CDR2 is YFSETQ. The CDR3 nucleotides read TGCGCCAGCAGCTTTCTCGGGACAGGGAGATACAATGAGCAGTTCTTC. Translated, it gives CASSFLGTGRYNEQFF.

This clonotype was seen a few times. The V call is TRBV5-5, the J call TRBJ2-3; the D gene could be TRBD1 or TRBD2 (7 bases each). The CDR3 loop spans 14 amino acids. The V gene lost 7 bases and the J gene lost 3 bases, with 15 bases spanning the gap. Germline V gives CDR1 SGHKS, CDR2 YYEKEE (reference sequence). The CDR3 DNA sequence: TGTGCCAGCTCTGGGGAGGGGGCTACAGATACGCAGTATTTT. Residues: CASSGEGATDTQYF.

This clonotype was found a few times. CDR3 DNA: TGCGCCAGCAGCCAGGAAAGTATAATCTACGAGCAGTACTTC. Translated, it gives CASSQESIIYEQYF. The V gene is TRBV4-1, the J gene TRBJ2-7; no definite D call. The V gene's germline CDR1 is MGHRA and CDR2 YSYEKL. The V end was cut by 3 bases, the J end by 3 bases, with 12 bases between. The CDR3 consists of 14 residues.

This clonotype was seen a handful of times. The chain recombines TRBV5-6 with TRBJ2-1, with D perhaps TRBD2 (6 bases). Trimming removed 3 bases at V and 5 bases at J, with 18 bases between. Germline CDR1 and CDR2: SGHDT and YYEEEE. The CDR3 is 16 residues long. CDR3 sequence: CASSSPGLASDNEQFF. CDR3 sequence (DNA): TGTGCCAGCAGCTCCCCGGGGTTGGCTAGCGACAATGAGCAGTTCTTC.

CDR3 protein: CSVPGQAGSQPQHF. DNA of the CDR3: TGCAGTGTTCCCGGCCAAGCGGGGAGTCAGCCCCAGCATTTT. This chain links TRBV20-1 with TRBJ1-5; no firm D call. Trimming pared 7 bases from V and 6 bases from J, leaving 19 bases between. The CDR3 contains 14 residues. From germline, CDR1 is DFQATT and CDR2 SNEGSKA (reference sequence).

CDR3 in DNA: TGCGCCAGCAGCGGCCGGGACTCGACCCCCTTTAGCACAGATACGCAGTATTTT. It specifies CASSGRDSTPFSTDTQYF. The rearrangement joins TRBV4-3 to TRBJ2-3, with D perhaps TRBD2 (6 bases). V was trimmed by 5 bases and J by 0 bases, leaving 21 bases between them. The CDR3 runs to 18 residues. CDR1 is LGHNA and CDR2 is YSLEER in the germline V gene.

V is TRBV20-1 and J is TRBJ2-7, with 8 bases identical to TRBD1. V lost 3 bases, J lost 3 bases, and 10 bases stayed unmatched. CDR1 DFQATT and CDR2 SNEGSKA come from the germline V gene (reference sequence). The CDR3 runs 15 residues. As DNA, the CDR3 is TGCAGTGCTAGTAGCGAGCCAGGGGGCCTCTACGAGCAGTACTTC. This gives the protein CSASSEPGGLYEQYF.

The chain joins TRBV28 to TRBJ1-5, with TRBD1 matching 7 bases. Germline V gene lookup returns CDR1 MDHEN and CDR2 SYDVKM. V trimming: 5 bases; J trimming: 7 bases; junction bases outside the gene matches: 14. This CDR3 is built from 16 residues. The CDR3 here is CASSPFEGAEGQPQHF. The CDR3 DNA sequence: TGTGCCAGCAGTCCATTCGAGGGGGCAGAGGGACAGCCCCAGCATTTT.

The chain is built from TRBV7-2 and TRBJ2-5; possibly TRBD2 for D (6 bases). V dropped 4 bases and J dropped 9 bases, with 15 bases sitting between them. Germline lookup yields CDR1 SGHTA and CDR2 FQGNSA. The CDR3 covers 13 residues. The CDR3 region is CASSSTGGMAQYF. CDR3 in DNA: TGTGCCAGCAGCTCCACTGGGGGGATGGCCCAGTACTTC.

The gene calls are TRBV7-2 and TRBJ2-1; possibly TRBD1 for D (6 bases). The CDR3 contains 15 residues. Germline CDR1 and CDR2: SGHTA and FQGNSA. Trimming removed 5 bases from V and 4 bases from J, with 15 bases in between. As DNA, the CDR3 is TGTGCCAGCAGCCCCGACAGGCTAGCTTACAATGAGCAGTTCTTC. It translates to CASSPDRLAYNEQFF.

This chain joins TRBV7-9 and TRBJ2-1; D perhaps matches TRBD1 (6 bases). The CDR3 consists of 12 residues. CDR1 and CDR2 (germline): SEHNR, FQNEAQ (reference sequence). Trimming shortened V by 5 bases and J by 11 bases, and 13 bases separated the two germline ends. CDR3: CASSPIQGQQFF. In nucleotides, the CDR3 is TGTGCCAGCAGCCCAATCCAGGGGCAGCAGTTCTTC.

This clonotype appeared once. The rearrangement joins TRBV20-1 to TRBJ2-7; TRBD2 agrees at 13 bases. The CDR3 sequence is 15 residues long. V shed 5 bases, J shed 3 bases, and the junction held 7 bases outside the gene matches. CDR1 and CDR2 (germline): DFQATT, SNEGSKA (reference sequence). The CDR3 loop is CSAEPGTSGNYEQYF. Written as DNA, the CDR3 is TGCAGTGCTGAGCCCGGGACTAGCGGGAACTACGAGCAGTACTTC.

The V gene is TRBV20-1, the J gene TRBJ2-1, with a weak D call TRBD1 (6 bases). Germline V lookup: CDR1 DFQATT, CDR2 SNEGSKA (reference sequence). The CDR3 loop spans 14 amino acids. V was pared by 8 bases and J by 0 bases, with 14 bases between. The CDR3, as DNA: TGCAGTCAAAAACAGGGCAGCTCCTACAATGAGCAGTTCTTC. This codes for CSQKQGSSYNEQFF.

The genes are TRBV20-1 and TRBJ2-3, with TRBD2 identical over 11 bases. With V trimmed by 4 bases and J by 6 bases, 6 bases remained unmatched. The CDR3 spans 14 residues. The V gene's germline CDR1 is DFQATT and CDR2 SNEGSKA (reference sequence). This CDR3 reads CSAIAGGTGDTQYF. CDR3 sequence (DNA): TGCAGTGCTATAGCGGGAGGGACGGGGGATACGCAGTATTTT.

This clonotype is labeled medium-sized. This chain links TRBV29-1 with TRBJ2-5; weak D call: TRBD1 (6 bases). The CDR3 is made up of 12 amino acids. From germline, CDR1 is SQVTM and CDR2 ANQGSEA. V lost 3 bases, J lost 3 bases, and 8 bases lay in between. This CDR3 is CSVEPGEETQYF. The CDR3 bases are TGCAGCGTTGAGCCAGGGGAAGAGACCCAGTACTTC.

This chain uses TRBV12-3 or TRBV12-4 with TRBJ2-1; the D call may be TRBD1 or TRBD2 (5 bases each). V dropped 3 bases and J dropped 1 base, with 13 bases sitting between them. The CDR3 extends over 16 amino acids. CDR3 sequence reads: CASSFFGGGSYNEQFF. In nucleotides, the CDR3 is TGTGCCAGCAGTTTTTTTGGGGGTGGGTCCTACAATGAGCAGTTCTTC.

The CDR3 nucleotides are TGCGCCAGCAGCTTGGCAGGGGCCGGTCAGCCCCAGCATTTT. Its translation is CASSLAGAGQPQHF. V usage is TRBV5-1 and J usage is TRBJ1-5; a possible D gene is TRBD1 (6 bases). CDR1 SGHRS and CDR2 YFSETQ come from the germline V gene. The V gene lost 0 bases and the J gene lost 6 bases, with 10 bases spanning the gap. This CDR3 region has 14 residues.

The J gene is TRBJ1-1, the V gene TRBV28, with a weak D call TRBD1 (6 bases). This CDR3 contains 13 residues. CDR1 and CDR2 from the germline V gene are MDHEN and SYDVKM. Trimming left V 2 bases short and J 12 bases short, with 16 bases between. The CDR3 region has the DNA TGTGCCAGCAGTTTACCCACCGGACAGAAAACTTTCTTT. Translated: CASSLPTGQKTFF.

The J gene is TRBJ2-1, the V gene TRBV7-9, with 8 bases matching TRBD1. CDR3 length: 16 residues. After removal of 5 bases from V and 6 bases from J, the junction contained 12 bases not matched to a gene. CDR1 is SEHNR, CDR2 FQNEAQ, per germline (reference sequence). CDR3 bases: TGTGCCAGCAGCGTCGACAGGGGTTTCGCAGTCAATGAGCAGTTCTTC. Its translation is CASSVDRGFAVNEQFF.